The sequence of this T cell receptor beta chain was determined in a study of T cells after yellow fever vaccination. In the study overall: Fractions containing few cells were prepared with SMART-Seq v4 Ultra Low Input.

The study, taken as a whole, reports: The secondary response was weaker, and its peak arrived faster, on day 5 versus 15. Once the booster was given, most primary-vaccination clones reappeared, at around 96% for CD4 and more than 85% for CD8.

This clonotype was observed a handful of times. No antigen is known for it. From germline, CDR1 is SGHRS and CDR2 YFSETQ. The V and J ends lost 1 base and 2 bases respectively, with 8 bases between them. This CDR3 spans 14 amino acids. Template switching with 5'RACE generated the TCR cDNA and added a universal primer site and UMIs. TCRdb called the 5' RACE reads again in MiXCR, with one record for every CDR3 protein. This repertoire shows approximately 300,000 distinct CDR3 sequences, around 7.3% found once; its top ten account for roughly 19%. Here the sequenced sample was PBMCs, taken approximately 40 days after the first yellow fever vaccination. The genes are TRBV5-1 and TRBJ2-3, with D unclear. The TCR originated in a man between 18 and 29 years old who received the YFV17D yellow fever vaccine. CDR3 in amino acids: CASSLTDATDTQYF. The CDR3 DNA is TGCGCCAGCAGCTTGACAGACGCCACAGATACGCAGTATTTT.